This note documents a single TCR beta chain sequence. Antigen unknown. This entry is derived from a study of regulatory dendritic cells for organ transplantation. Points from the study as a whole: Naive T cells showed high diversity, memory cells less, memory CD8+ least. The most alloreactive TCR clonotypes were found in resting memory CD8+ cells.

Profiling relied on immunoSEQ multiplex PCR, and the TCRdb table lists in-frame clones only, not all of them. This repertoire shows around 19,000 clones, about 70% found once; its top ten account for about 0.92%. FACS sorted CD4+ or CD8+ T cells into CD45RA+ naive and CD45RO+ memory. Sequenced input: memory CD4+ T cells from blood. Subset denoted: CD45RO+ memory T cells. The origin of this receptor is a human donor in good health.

CDR3 DNA: TGTGCCAGCAGCCGTTCGCCCGGGACCTACGAGCAGTACTTC. This encodes CASSRSPGTYEQYF. The chain couples TRBV14 to TRBJ2-7; D might be TRBD2 (5 bases). The CDR3 contains 14 residues. Trimming stripped 4 bases from V and 2 bases from J, with 12 bases between. The germline gives CDR1 SGHDN, CDR2 FVKESK.